This is a list of T cell receptor beta chains from one sample in a study of control samples from healthy donors and cancer patients. Profiled with immunoSEQ multiplex PCR; TCRdb holds only in-frame clones, not every one. The repertoire consists of around 150,000 clones, with about nine tenths occurring once and the leading ten covering roughly 5%. The source material was blood. The receptors derive from a man between 25 and 39 years old in good health. Both conserved end residues are part of each CDR3. Fields, in order: J gene, V gene, clone size, D gene, CDR3 DNA, CDR3 protein. The D gene is left open where the match is weak. Size tells how often a clone was seen (once, few, many) or the class of an expanded clone, and some rows leave it out.

>TRBJ2-7|TRBV27|few|-
TGTGCCAGCAGTTTATTTTTGGTTGGAGGCACCCATTACTACGAGCAGTACTTC
CASSLFLVGGTHYYEQYF
>TRBJ1-1|TRBV24-1|-|-
TGTGCCACCAGAGGAACAGGAGACACTGAAGCTTTCTTT
CATRGTGDTEAFF
>TRBJ2-1|TRBV25-1|once|TRBD2
TGTGCCAGCAGTGAATATCGGATGTGGACTAGCGTCGGTCCTGAGCAGTTCTTC
CASSEYRMWTSVGPEQFF
>TRBJ2-6|TRBV9|-|TRBD1
TGTGCCAGCAGCGTGTCGGGACAGGATTTTTCTGGGGCCAACGTCCTGACTTTC
CASSVSGQDFSGANVLTF
>TRBJ2-3|TRBV5-1|-|-
TGCGCCAGCAGACCCCGGCCAGGGTGGAGTAGTACAGATACGCAGTATTTT
CASRPRPGWSSTDTQYF
>TRBJ2-3|TRBV4-1|-|-
TGCGCCAGCAGCCAAGATTCTTGGGGGACGCAGTATTTT
CASSQDSWGTQYF
>TRBJ2-7|TRBV14|-|-
TGTGCCAGCAGTATGGCCTACGAGCAGTACTTC
CASSMAYEQYF
>TRBJ2-7|TRBV6-6|-|TRBD2
TGTGCCAGGTCCGCGGGAGTTCGGCAGTACTTC
CARSAGVRQYF
>TRBJ2-7|TRBV5-1|-|TRBD1
TGCGCCAGCAGCTTCGGACAGGGGGGATACGAGCAGTACTTC
CASSFGQGGYEQYF
>TRBJ1-4|TRBV19|-|TRBD1
TGTGCCAGTAGTACAGGGGGCATTACTAATGAAAAACTGTTTTTT
CASSTGGITNEKLFF
>TRBJ1-5|TRBV4-2|-|TRBD1
TGTGCCAGCAGCCAAGGGACAGGGAGTCAGCCCCAGCATTTT
CASSQGTGSQPQHF
>TRBJ1-2|TRBV30|-|-
TGTGCCTGGGACCAAGGGGGGCCTGACTATGGCTACACCTTC
CAWDQGGPDYGYTF
>TRBJ1-4|TRBV19|-|TRBD1
TGTGCCAGTAGTATGGGTGACAGGGGGCGTTTTTGGACTAATGAAAAACTGTTTTTT
CASSMGDRGRFWTNEKLFF
>TRBJ1-1|TRBV11-3|-|-
TGTGCCAGCAGCTTAGACGATTGGCAGGGAGGAACTGAAGCTTTCTTT
CASSLDDWQGGTEAFF
>TRBJ1-6|TRBV6-5|-|-
TGTGCCAGCAGAGGGAATTCACCCCTCCACTTT
CASRGNSPLHF
>TRBJ1-2|TRBV5-1|-|-
TGCGCCAGCAGTCCGGCTGGGCGACCGGATGGCTACACCTTC
CASSPAGRPDGYTF
>TRBJ1-4|TRBV24-1|-|-
TGTGCCACCAGTGATTCTGACGGCACTAATGAAAAACTGTTTTTT
CATSDSDGTNEKLFF
>TRBJ2-5|TRBV29-1|once|-
TGCAGCGGACAGACAGGATTCGAGACCCAGTACTTC
CSGQTGFETQYF
>TRBJ2-2|TRBV7-3|-|-
TGTGCCAGCAGCTTAGTGGGAACGAACACCGGGGAGCTGTTTTTT
CASSLVGTNTGELFF
>TRBJ2-7|TRBV11-2|-|-
TGTGCCAGCAGCTCCACCCTGGGACTGAGCTCCTACGAGCAGTACTTC
CASSSTLGLSSYEQYF
>TRBJ2-7|TRBV11-3|-|-
TGTGCCAGCAGCTTATCTTTCTCCTACGAGCAGTACTTC
CASSLSFSYEQYF
>TRBJ2-2|TRBV2|-|TRBD2
TGTGCCAGCAGTAGAAGCGGGGCGAACACCGGGGAGCTGTTTTTT
CASSRSGANTGELFF
>TRBJ2-7|TRBV27|-|-
TGTGCCAGCAGTTTTACAGAAACCTTCTACGAGCAGTACTTC
CASSFTETFYEQYF
>TRBJ2-7|TRBV4-1|once|-
TGCGCCAGCAGCCCGAAGTACGAGCAGTACTTC
CASSPKYEQYF
>TRBJ2-7|TRBV29-1|-|-
TGCAGCGTTGAGGGGCCCGGTTACGAGCAGTACTTC
CSVEGPGYEQYF
>TRBJ2-7|TRBV6-6|-|TRBD1
TGTGCCAGCAGTTACGGGTCCCAGGGGGCTTACGAGCAGTACTTC
CASSYGSQGAYEQYF
>TRBJ2-3|TRBV5-4|-|TRBD1
TGTGCCAGCAGGTCGGGACAGAACCCAGATACGCAGTATTTT
CASRSGQNPDTQYF
>TRBJ2-6|TRBV5-1|-|-
TGCGCCAGCACCTTGGGGGTGAGCTCTGGGGCCAACGTCCTGACTTTC
CASTLGVSSGANVLTF